This TCR beta chain was recovered during a study of blood T cell repertoires in COVID-19. About the research overall: From T cells, B-cell-depleted T cells, or PBMCs came the material, which was cDNA or gDNA.

The CDR3 loop spans 17 amino acids. Germline lookup yields CDR1 LGHDT and CDR2 YNNKEL (reference sequence). After removal of 0 bases from V and 4 bases from J, the junction contained 9 bases not matched to a gene. The study recruited people aged roughly 18 to 95 years across around 24 US areas. Two negative PCRs, clearance, or symptom resolution characterized the recovered Cohort 3 donors. The table lists this clone with a count of one. Per the original methods: Reference gene primer amplification gave nucleated cell count estimates. TCRdb's table, derived via immunoSEQ multiplex PCR, lists solely in-frame clones and lacks some. D and trimming come from the DNA, and the V and J calls and clone size come from that table. The sample lists approximately 200,000 clones; 80% to 90% were seen once.

The chain joins TRBV3-1 (or the pseudogene TRBV3-2) to TRBJ2-3; 8 bases line up with TRBD1. The receptor comes from a man aged 25-45 years who had recovered from COVID-19. The sample was PBMCs or T cells enriched from blood (not recorded which). The CDR3 is CASSQDGSGTGPDTQYF. CDR3 bases: TGTGCCAGCAGCCAAGATGGTTCAGGGACAGGCCCAGATACGCAGTATTTT.